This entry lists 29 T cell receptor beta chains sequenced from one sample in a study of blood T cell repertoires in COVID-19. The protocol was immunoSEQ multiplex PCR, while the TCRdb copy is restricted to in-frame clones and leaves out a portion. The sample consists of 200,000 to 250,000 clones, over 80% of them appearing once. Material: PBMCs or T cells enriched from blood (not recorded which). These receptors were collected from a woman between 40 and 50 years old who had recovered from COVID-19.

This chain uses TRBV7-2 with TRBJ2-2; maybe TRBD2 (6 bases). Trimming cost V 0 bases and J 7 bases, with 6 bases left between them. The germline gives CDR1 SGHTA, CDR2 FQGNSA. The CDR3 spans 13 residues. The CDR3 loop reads CASSLAEGGELFF. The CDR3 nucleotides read TGTGCCAGCAGCTTAGCGGAGGGCGGGGAGCTGTTTTTT.

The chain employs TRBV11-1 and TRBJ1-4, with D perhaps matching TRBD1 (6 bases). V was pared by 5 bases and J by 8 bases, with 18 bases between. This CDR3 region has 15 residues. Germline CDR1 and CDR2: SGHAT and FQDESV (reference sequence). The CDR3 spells CASSARTGSGEKLFF. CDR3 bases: TGTGCCAGCAGCGCCAGAACAGGGTCGGGAGAAAAACTGTTTTTT.

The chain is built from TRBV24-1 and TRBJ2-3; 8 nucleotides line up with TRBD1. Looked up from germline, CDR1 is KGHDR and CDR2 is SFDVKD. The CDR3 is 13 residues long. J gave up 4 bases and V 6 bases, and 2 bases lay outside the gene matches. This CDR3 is CATSQGAPDTQYF. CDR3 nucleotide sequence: TGTGCCACCAGTCAGGGGGCACCAGATACGCAGTATTTT.

The CDR3 sequence is CASSPPITEGAYNEQFF. CDR3 sequence (DNA): TGTGCCAGCTCACCCCCTATAACCGAGGGGGCTTACAATGAGCAGTTCTTC. This sequence joins TRBV18 and TRBJ2-1, with 7 bases fitting TRBD1. There are 17 residues in the CDR3. V was clipped by 3 bases and J by 4 bases; unmatched bases: 12. CDR1 KGHSH and CDR2 LQKENI come from the germline V gene.

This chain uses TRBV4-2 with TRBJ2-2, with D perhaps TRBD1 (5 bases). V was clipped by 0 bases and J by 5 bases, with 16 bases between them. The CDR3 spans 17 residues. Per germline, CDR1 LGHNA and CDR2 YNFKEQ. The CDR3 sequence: CASSQDAGQGGTGELFF. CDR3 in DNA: TGTGCCAGCAGCCAAGACGCCGGGCAGGGCGGAACCGGGGAGCTGTTTTTT.

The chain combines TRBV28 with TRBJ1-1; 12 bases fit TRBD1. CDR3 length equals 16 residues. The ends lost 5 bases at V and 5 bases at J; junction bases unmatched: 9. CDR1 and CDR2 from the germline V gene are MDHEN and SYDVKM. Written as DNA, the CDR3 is TGTGCCAGCAGTAACCCGGGACAGGGGGCGCGAACTGAAGCTTTCTTT. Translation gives CASSNPGQGARTEAFF.

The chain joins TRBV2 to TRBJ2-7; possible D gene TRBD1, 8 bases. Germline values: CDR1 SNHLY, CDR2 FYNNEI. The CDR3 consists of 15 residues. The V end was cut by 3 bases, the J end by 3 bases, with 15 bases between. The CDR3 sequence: CASSDTGGGLYEQYF. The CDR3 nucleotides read TGTGCCAGCAGTGACACAGGGGGGGGCCTCTACGAGCAGTACTTC.

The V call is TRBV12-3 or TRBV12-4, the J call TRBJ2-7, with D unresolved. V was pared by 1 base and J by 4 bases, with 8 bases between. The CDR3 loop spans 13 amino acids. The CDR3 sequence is CASSLGLAYEQYV. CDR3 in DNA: TGTGCCAGCAGTTTAGGGTTGGCATACGAGCAGTACGTC.

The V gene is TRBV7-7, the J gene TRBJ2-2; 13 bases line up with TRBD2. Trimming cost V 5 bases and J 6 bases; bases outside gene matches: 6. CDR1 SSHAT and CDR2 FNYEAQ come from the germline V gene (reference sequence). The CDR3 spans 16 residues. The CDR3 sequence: CASSHGLAGVSGELFF. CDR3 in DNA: TGTGCCAGCAGCCACGGACTAGCGGGAGTATCCGGGGAGCTGTTTTTT.

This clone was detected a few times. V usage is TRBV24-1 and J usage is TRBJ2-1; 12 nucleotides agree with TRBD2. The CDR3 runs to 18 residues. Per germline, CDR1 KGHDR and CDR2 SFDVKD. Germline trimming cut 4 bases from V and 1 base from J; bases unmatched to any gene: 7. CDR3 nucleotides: TGTGCCACCAGTGAACCTGGGACTAGCGGGTCTTCCTACAATGAGCAGTTCTTC. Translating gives CATSEPGTSGSSYNEQFF.

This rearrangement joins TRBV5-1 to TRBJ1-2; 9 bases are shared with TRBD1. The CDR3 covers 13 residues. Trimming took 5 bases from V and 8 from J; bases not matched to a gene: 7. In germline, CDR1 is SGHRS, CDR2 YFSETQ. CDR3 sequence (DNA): TGCGCCAGCAGACAACAGGGGGCCGGGGGCTACACCTTC. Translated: CASRQQGAGGYTF.

The CDR3 here is CASSKLRDTYTEAFF. In DNA form, the CDR3 reads TGTGCCAGCAGCAAACTCCGGGACACCTACACTGAAGCTTTCTTT. V is TRBV14 and J is TRBJ1-1; weak D call: TRBD1 (6 bases). Germline assignment: CDR1 SGHDN and CDR2 FVKESK. This CDR3 contains 15 residues. V was clipped by 5 bases and J by 3 bases, with 16 bases between them.

CDR3 DNA: TGTGCCTGGAGGGGGGGGTGGTTCGATAGCGGGATGGGAGAGACCCAGTACTTC. Its protein is CAWRGGWFDSGMGETQYF. The chain joins TRBV30 to TRBJ2-5, with 8 bases matching TRBD2. Trimming took 3 bases from V and 4 from J; bases not matched to a gene: 19. This CDR3 spans 18 amino acids. Per germline, CDR1 GTSNPN and CDR2 SVGIG (reference sequence).

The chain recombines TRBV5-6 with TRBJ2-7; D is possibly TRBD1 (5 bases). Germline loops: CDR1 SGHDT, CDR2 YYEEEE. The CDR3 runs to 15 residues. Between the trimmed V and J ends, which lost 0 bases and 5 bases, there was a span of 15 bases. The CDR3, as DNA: TGTGCCAGCAGCTTGGGAGGATGGGGCACCCACGAGCAGTACTTC. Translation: CASSLGGWGTHEQYF. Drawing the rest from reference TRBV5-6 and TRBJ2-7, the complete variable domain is DAGVTQSPTHLIKTRGQQVTLRCSPKSGHDTVSWYQQALGQGPQFIFQYYEEEERQRGNFPDRFSGHQFPNYSSELNVNALLLGDSALYLCASSLGGWGTHEQYFGPGTRLTVT.

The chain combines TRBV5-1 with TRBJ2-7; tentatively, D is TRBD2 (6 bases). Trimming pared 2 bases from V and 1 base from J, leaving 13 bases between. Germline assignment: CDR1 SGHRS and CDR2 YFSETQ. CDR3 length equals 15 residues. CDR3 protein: CASSFDRESSYEQYF. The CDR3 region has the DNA TGCGCCAGCAGCTTCGACCGGGAGAGTTCCTACGAGCAGTACTTC.

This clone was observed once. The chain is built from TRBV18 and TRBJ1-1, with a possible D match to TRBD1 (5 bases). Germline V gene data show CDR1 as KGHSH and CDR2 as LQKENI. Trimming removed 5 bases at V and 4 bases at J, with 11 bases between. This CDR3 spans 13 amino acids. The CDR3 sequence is CASSTDIATEAFF. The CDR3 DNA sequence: TGTGCCAGCTCAACGGACATTGCCACTGAAGCTTTCTTT.

CDR3 sequence: CASSQLAGDRTGELFF. The CDR3 coding sequence is TGCGCCAGCAGCCAACTAGCGGGAGATCGCACCGGGGAGCTGTTTTTT. V usage is TRBV5-1 and J usage is TRBJ2-2, with 11 bases that match TRBD2. Germline loops: CDR1 SGHRS, CDR2 YFSETQ. V trimming: 4 bases; J trimming: 4 bases; junction bases outside the gene matches: 6. This CDR3 region has 16 residues.

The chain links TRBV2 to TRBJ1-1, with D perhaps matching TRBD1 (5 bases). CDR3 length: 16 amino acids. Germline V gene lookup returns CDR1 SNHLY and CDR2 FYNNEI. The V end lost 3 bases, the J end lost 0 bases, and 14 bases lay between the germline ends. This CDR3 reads CASSDQGVYLNTEAFF. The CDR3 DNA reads TGTGCCAGCAGTGACCAGGGTGTCTACTTGAACACTGAAGCTTTCTTT.

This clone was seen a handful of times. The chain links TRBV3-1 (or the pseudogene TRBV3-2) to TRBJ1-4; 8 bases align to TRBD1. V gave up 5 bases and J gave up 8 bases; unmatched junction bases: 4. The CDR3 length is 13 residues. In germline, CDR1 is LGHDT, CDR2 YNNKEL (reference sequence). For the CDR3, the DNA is TGTGCCAGCAGCTTTGGGACAGGCGAAAAACTGTTTTTT. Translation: CASSFGTGEKLFF.

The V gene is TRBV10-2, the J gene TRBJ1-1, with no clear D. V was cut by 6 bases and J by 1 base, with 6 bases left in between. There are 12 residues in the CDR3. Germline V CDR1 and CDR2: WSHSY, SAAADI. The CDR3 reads CASRRGNTEAFF. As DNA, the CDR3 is TGCGCCAGCAGGAGAGGGAACACTGAAGCTTTCTTT.

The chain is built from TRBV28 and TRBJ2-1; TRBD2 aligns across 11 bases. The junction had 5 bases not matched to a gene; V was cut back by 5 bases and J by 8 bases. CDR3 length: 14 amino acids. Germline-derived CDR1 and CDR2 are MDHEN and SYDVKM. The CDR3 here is CASSMTSGVHEQFF. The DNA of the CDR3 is TGTGCCAGCAGTATGACTAGCGGGGTCCATGAGCAGTTCTTC. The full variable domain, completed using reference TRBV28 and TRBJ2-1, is DVKVTQSSRYLVKRTGEKVFLECVQDMDHENMFWYRQDPGLGLRLIYFSYDVKMKEKGDIPEGYSVSREKKERFSLILESASTNQTSMYLCASSMTSGVHEQFFGPGTRLTVL.

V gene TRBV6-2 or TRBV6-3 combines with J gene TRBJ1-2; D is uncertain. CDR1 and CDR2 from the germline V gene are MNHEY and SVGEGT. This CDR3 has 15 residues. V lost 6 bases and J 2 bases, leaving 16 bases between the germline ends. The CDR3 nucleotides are TGTGCCAGCAGCGAGCGGGTCGGTCGAAACTATGGCTACACCTTC. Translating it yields CASSERVGRNYGYTF.

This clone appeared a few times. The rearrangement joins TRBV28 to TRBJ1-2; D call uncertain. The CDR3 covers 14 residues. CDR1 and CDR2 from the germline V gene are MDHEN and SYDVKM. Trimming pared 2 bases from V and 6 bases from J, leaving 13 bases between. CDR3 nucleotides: TGTGCCAGCAGTTTACTAAGGGAGGATAATGGCTACACCTTC. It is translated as CASSLLREDNGYTF.

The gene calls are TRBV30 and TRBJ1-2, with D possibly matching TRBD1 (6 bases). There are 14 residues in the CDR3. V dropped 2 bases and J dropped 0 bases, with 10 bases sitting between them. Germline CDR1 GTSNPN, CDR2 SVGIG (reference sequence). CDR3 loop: CAWSRGATNYGYTF. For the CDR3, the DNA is TGTGCCTGGAGTCGGGGGGCCACTAACTATGGCTACACCTTC.

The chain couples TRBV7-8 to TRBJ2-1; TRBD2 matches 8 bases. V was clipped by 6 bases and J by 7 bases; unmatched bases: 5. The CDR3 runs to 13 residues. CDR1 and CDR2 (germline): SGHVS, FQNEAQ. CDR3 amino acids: CASRLASGNEQFF. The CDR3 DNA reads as TGTGCCAGCAGGTTGGCTAGCGGGAATGAGCAGTTCTTC.

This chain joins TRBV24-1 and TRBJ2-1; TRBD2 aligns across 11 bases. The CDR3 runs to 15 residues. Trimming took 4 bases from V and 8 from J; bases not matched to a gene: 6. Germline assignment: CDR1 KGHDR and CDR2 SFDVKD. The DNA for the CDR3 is TGTGCCACCAGTGACCCCGGGACTAGCGGCGATGAGCAGTTCTTC. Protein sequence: CATSDPGTSGDEQFF.

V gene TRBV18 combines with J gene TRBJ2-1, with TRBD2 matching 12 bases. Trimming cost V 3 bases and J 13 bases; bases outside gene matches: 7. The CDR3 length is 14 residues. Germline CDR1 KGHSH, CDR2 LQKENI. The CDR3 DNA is TGTGCCAGCTCACCTGATCGGACTAGCGGGAATCAGTTCTTC. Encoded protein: CASSPDRTSGNQFF.

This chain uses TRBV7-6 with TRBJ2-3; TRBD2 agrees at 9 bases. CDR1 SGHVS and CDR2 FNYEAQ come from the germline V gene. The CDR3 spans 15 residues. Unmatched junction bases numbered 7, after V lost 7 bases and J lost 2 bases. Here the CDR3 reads CASTPPSGATDTQYF. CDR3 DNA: TGTGCCAGCACCCCCCCTAGCGGGGCCACAGATACGCAGTATTTT.

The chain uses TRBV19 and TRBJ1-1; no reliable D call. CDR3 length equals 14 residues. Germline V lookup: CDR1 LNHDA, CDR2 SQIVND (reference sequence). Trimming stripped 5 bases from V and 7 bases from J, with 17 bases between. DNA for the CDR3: TGTGCCAGTAGTGTCGGGAGATTCGGGGTTGAAGCTTTCTTT. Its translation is CASSVGRFGVEAFF.